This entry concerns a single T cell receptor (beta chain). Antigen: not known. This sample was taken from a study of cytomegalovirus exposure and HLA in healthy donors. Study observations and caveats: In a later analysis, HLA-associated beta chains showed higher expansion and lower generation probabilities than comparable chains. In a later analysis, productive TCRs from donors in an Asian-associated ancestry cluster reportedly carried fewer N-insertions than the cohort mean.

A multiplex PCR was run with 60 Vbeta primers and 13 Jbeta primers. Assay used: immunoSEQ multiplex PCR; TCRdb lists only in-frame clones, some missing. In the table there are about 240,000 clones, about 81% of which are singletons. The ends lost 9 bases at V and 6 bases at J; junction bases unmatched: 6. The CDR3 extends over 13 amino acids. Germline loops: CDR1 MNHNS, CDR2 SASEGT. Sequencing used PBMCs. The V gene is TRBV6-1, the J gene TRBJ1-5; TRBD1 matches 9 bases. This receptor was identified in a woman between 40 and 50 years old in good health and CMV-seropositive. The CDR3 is CASKDRGGQPQHF. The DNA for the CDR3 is TGTGCCAGTAAGGACAGGGGCGGTCAGCCCCAGCATTTT.